Following are 20 T cell receptor beta chains from one sample sequenced in a study of CD8 T cells in Susac syndrome. Random hexamers were used to reverse transcribe an amount of about 0.45 to 1 ug RNA. TCRdb reprocessed the immunoSEQ multiplex PCR reads via MiXCR and lists one record per CDR3 protein. The repertoire holds roughly 190,000 distinct CDR3 sequences, with more than 90% as singletons. The sample consisted of CD4+ T cells from PBMCs. The source of these receptors is a human donor with Susac syndrome.

The V and J genes are TRBV6-2 or TRBV6-3 and TRBJ2-5; the D gene is possibly TRBD1 (7 bases). The CDR3 extends over 14 amino acids. With 9 bases removed from V and 2 bases from J, the gap between germline ends came to 16 bases. Germline CDR1 is MNHEY and CDR2 is SVGEGT. CDR3 DNA sequence: TGTGCCAGTAATCGCGGGACAGAACAAGAGACCCAGTACTTC. Protein: CASNRGTEQETQYF.

The J gene is TRBJ2-1, the V gene TRBV30; TRBD2 matches 8 bases. V trimming: 8 bases; J trimming: 10 bases; junction bases outside the gene matches: 19. This CDR3 is built from 15 residues. The germline CDR1 and CDR2 sequences are GTSNPN and SVGIG (reference sequence). The CDR3 is CAGSVGAGGRGEQFF. DNA for the CDR3: TGTGCCGGATCCGTAGGGGCGGGGGGAAGAGGGGAGCAGTTCTTC.

This clonotype was detected only once. The genes are TRBV2 and TRBJ2-4; D possibly corresponds to TRBD2 (6 bases). Trimming cost V 6 bases and J 9 bases, with 18 bases left between them. The CDR3 length is 14 residues. Looked up from germline, CDR1 is SNHLY and CDR2 is FYNNEI. The CDR3 DNA follows: TGTGCCAGCAGGCGGCGGGCGGGAATTGGCATTCAGTACTTC. Translated, it gives CASRRRAGIGIQYF. Variable domain in full (rest from reference TRBV2 and TRBJ2-4): EPEVTQTPSHQVTQMGQEVILRCVPISNHLYFYWYRQILGQKVEFLVSFYNNEISEKSEIFDDQFSVERPDGSNFTLKIRSTKLEDSAMYFCASRRRAGIGIQYFGAGTRLSVL.

The chain employs TRBV9 and TRBJ2-1; D gene uncertain. This CDR3 is built from 13 residues. Per the germline V gene, CDR1 is SGDLS and CDR2 is YYNGEE. Trimming took 0 bases from V and 9 from J, leaving 10 bases between them. CDR3 region: CASSVAGVTEQFF. DNA for the CDR3: TGTGCCAGCAGCGTAGCTGGGGTAACTGAGCAGTTCTTC.

This sequence joins TRBV19 and TRBJ2-5; possibly TRBD1 for D (6 bases). This CDR3 is 15 amino acids long. Germline lookup yields CDR1 LNHDA and CDR2 SQIVND (reference sequence). V was pared by 9 bases and J by 3 bases, with 20 bases between. The CDR3 region is CASTLRGSGKETQYF. CDR3 bases: TGTGCCAGCACTCTAAGGGGGTCGGGGAAAGAGACCCAGTACTTC.

The CDR3: CASSPAVMGGQETQYF. As DNA, the CDR3 is TGTGCCAGCAGCCCCGCGGTGATGGGGGGTCAAGAGACCCAGTACTTC. The chain couples TRBV12-3 or TRBV12-4 to TRBJ2-5; perhaps TRBD2 as D (6 bases). With 6 bases removed from V and 2 bases from J, the gap between germline ends came to 19 bases. CDR3 length equals 16 residues.

This rearrangement joins TRBV9 to TRBJ1-1, with 7 bases fitting TRBD1. The CDR3 is 15 amino acids. Trimming took 3 bases from V and 0 from J; bases not matched to a gene: 5. Germline CDR1 SGDLS, CDR2 YYNGEE. CDR3 amino acids: CASSAGGQLNTEAFF. DNA of the CDR3: TGTGCCAGCAGCGCCGGGGGACAGTTGAACACTGAAGCTTTCTTT.

The J gene is TRBJ2-1, the V gene TRBV14; D uncertain. Germline CDR1 and CDR2: SGHDN and FVKESK. This CDR3 has 16 residues. Trimming removed 0 bases from V and 9 bases from J, with 18 bases in between. CDR3 in DNA: TGTGCCAGCAGCCAAGATAGGGCTGATTTGGAAGGTGAGCAGTTCTTC. Its translation is CASSQDRADLEGEQFF.

The chain couples TRBV13 to TRBJ1-1, with D possibly matching TRBD1 (5 bases). From germline, CDR1 is PRHDT and CDR2 FYEKMQ (reference sequence). CDR3 size: 14 residues. Trimming removed 3 bases at V and 0 bases at J, with 8 bases between. The CDR3 bases are TGTGCCAGCAGCTTCGGCAGGGTGAACACTGAAGCTTTCTTT. Translated, it gives CASSFGRVNTEAFF.

V is TRBV28 and J is TRBJ1-2; 10 nucleotides agree with TRBD1. CDR3 length equals 14 residues. Losses at the gene ends were 8 bases for V and 5 bases for J; bases not matched to a gene: 8. The germline V gene has CDR1 MDHEN and CDR2 SYDVKM. CDR3 residues: CASGVDRGQYGYTF. The CDR3 region has the DNA TGTGCCAGCGGAGTCGACAGGGGGCAATATGGCTACACCTTC.

The count of this clonotype is one. The genes are TRBV4-3 and TRBJ1-6; possibly TRBD1 for D (5 bases). The ends were cut back, 0 bases at V and 7 bases at J, with 10 bases in the middle. The germline V gene encodes CDR1 LGHNA and CDR2 YSLEER. The CDR3 length is 15 residues. The CDR3 coding sequence is TGCGCCAGCAGCCAAGATCGGGGGACGAATTCACCCCTCCACTTT. Translation gives CASSQDRGTNSPLHF.

V usage is TRBV12-3 or TRBV12-4 and J usage is TRBJ1-2; TRBD1 matches at 9 bases. The CDR3 has 14 amino acids. With 7 bases clipped from V and 4 bases from J, the junction kept 7 bases outside the gene matches. The CDR3 DNA is TGTGCCAGCATCCCGGGACAGGGATTCTATGGCTACACCTTC. It is translated as CASIPGQGFYGYTF.

This chain connects TRBV12-3 or TRBV12-4 to TRBJ2-1, with TRBD2 matching over 8 bases. Germline trimming cut 3 bases from V and 12 bases from J; bases unmatched to any gene: 16. This CDR3 is built from 16 residues. Here the CDR3 reads CASSFRRRGGLEGQFF. The CDR3 nucleotides are TGTGCCAGCAGTTTTCGCAGACGGGGGGGTTTAGAAGGGCAGTTCTTC.

The CDR3 loop is CASSFSGAADTQYF. The CDR3, as DNA: TGTGCCAGCAGCTTTTCCGGGGCCGCAGATACGCAGTATTTT. The chain recombines TRBV7-7 with TRBJ2-3; perhaps D is TRBD1 or TRBD2 (5 bases each). Germline V CDR1 and CDR2: SSHAT, FNYEAQ (reference sequence). V was cut by 3 bases and J by 4 bases, with 11 bases left in between. The CDR3 length is 14 residues.

The count of this clonotype is one. V usage is TRBV29-1 and J usage is TRBJ2-5; TRBD1 matches at 9 bases. V lost 4 bases, J lost 4 bases, and 4 bases stayed unmatched. Germline CDR1 reads SQVTM; CDR2 reads ANQGSEA. This CDR3 spans 13 amino acids. CDR3 DNA: TGCAGCGTTGGGACAGGGGTCGCAGAGACCCAGTACTTC. Protein: CSVGTGVAETQYF.

This rearrangement joins TRBV20-1 to TRBJ1-1; D gene ambiguous. The CDR3 loop spans 13 amino acids. The V gene lost 6 bases and the J gene lost 0 bases, with 11 bases spanning the gap. Germline CDR1 DFQATT, CDR2 SNEGSKA (reference sequence). The CDR3 loop is CSATDRVNTEAFF. In DNA form, the CDR3 reads TGCAGTGCCACAGACCGGGTGAACACTGAAGCTTTCTTT.

V usage is TRBV4-1 and J usage is TRBJ1-1; D unclear. CDR3 length equals 14 residues. CDR1 MGHRA and CDR2 YSYEKL come from the germline V gene. V gave up 3 bases and J gave up 0 bases, with 8 bases separating them. CDR3 amino acids: CASSQWTVNTEAFF. The CDR3 nucleotides read TGCGCCAGCAGCCAGTGGACGGTGAACACTGAAGCTTTCTTT.

The J gene is TRBJ1-2, the V gene TRBV25-1, with D maybe TRBD1 (6 bases). V shed 2 bases and J shed 3 bases, with 13 bases lying between them. The CDR3 is 15 residues long. Germline lookup yields CDR1 MGHDK and CDR2 SYGVNS. CDR3 loop: CASSERGAKDYGYTF. CDR3 DNA sequence: TGTGCCAGCAGTGAAAGGGGGGCTAAGGACTATGGCTACACCTTC.

V and J are TRBV5-4 and TRBJ2-7; a possible D gene is TRBD1 (6 bases). Looked up from germline, CDR1 is SGHNT and CDR2 is YYREEE (reference sequence). V lost 2 bases, J lost 2 bases, and 11 bases lay in between. The CDR3 covers 14 residues. The CDR3 sequence: CASSFSGAAYEQYF. DNA of the CDR3: TGTGCCAGCAGCTTTTCAGGGGCAGCCTACGAGCAGTACTTC.

This clonotype has just one count. J is TRBJ1-2 and V is TRBV10-3, with D possibly being TRBD1 (6 bases). The CDR3 consists of 14 residues. Germline V gene lookup returns CDR1 ENHRY and CDR2 SYGVKD. The germline V and J ends were trimmed by 2 bases and 2 bases, with 9 bases remaining between them. The CDR3 DNA reads TGTGCCATCAGTGAGGATCAGGGGAACTATGGCTACACCTTC. It specifies CAISEDQGNYGYTF.